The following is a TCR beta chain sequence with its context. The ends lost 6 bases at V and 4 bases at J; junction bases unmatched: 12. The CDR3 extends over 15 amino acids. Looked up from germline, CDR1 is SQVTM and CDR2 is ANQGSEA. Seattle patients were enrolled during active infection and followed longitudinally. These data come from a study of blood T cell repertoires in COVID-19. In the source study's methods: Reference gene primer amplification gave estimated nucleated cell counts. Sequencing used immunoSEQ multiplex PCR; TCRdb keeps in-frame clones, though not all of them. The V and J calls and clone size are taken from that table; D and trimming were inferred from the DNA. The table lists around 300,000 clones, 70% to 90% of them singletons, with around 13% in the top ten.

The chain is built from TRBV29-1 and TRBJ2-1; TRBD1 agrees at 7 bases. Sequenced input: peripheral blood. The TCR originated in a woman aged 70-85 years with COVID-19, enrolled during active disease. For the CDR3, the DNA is TGCAGCGTCTACCTCCCGGGACAGTTGTACAATGAGCAGTTCTTC. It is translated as CSVYLPGQLYNEQFF.